Reported below is one T cell receptor (beta chain). What it binds is not known. Evenly divided among several immunoSEQ plates was the genomic DNA of each subset. TCRdb's table, derived via immunoSEQ multiplex PCR, lists solely in-frame clones and lacks some. The table has some 2,400,000 clones, more than 90% seen once; the top ten hold 0.1% to 0.15%. These data belong to a study of shared clonotypes between healthy human individuals. Study-wide points: Non-shared clonotypes had lower generation probabilities than clonotypes shared by all four sorted-subset donors.

The CDR3 consists of 15 residues. In germline, CDR1 is WNHNN, CDR2 SYGVQD (reference sequence). V lost 0 bases, J lost 2 bases, and 11 bases lay in between. Sequenced sample: naive CD4+ T cells sorted from blood. Subset given: CD45RA+ positively selected. The clonotype was recovered from a man aged 18 to 29 in good health. This chain connects TRBV10-1 to TRBJ2-7; D is unresolved. The CDR3 region is CASSESRAPAYEQYF. CDR3 DNA: TGCGCCAGCAGTGAGTCAAGAGCGCCCGCCTACGAGCAGTACTTC.